This T cell receptor (beta chain) was obtained from a study of CD8+CD57+ T cells in acquired aplastic anemia. The use of genomic DNA as template underpinned the TCR beta VDJ and CDR3 profiling. Using its own MiXCR run on the reads, TCRdb lists one record per CDR3 protein. The sample has 80,000 to 100,000 distinct CDR3 sequences, roughly two thirds seen once. The germline V gene encodes CDR1 LNHDA and CDR2 SQIVND (reference sequence). CDR3 length equals 15 residues. V was clipped by 0 bases and J by 3 bases, with 12 bases between them. Sequenced patients had shown CD8+CD57+ cell expansion by flow cytometry.

Sequenced input: sorted CD4+, CD8+, or CD8+CD57+ T cells (not recorded which) from PBMCs. The chain combines TRBV19 with TRBJ2-7; D ambiguous. This TCR was sampled from a human donor with aplastic anemia. The CDR3 protein is CASSIDIGPSYEQYF. DNA of the CDR3: TGTGCCAGTAGTATAGATATTGGACCGAGCTACGAGCAGTACTTC.